This TCR beta chain was sequenced for a study of shared clonotypes between healthy human individuals. This table comes from immunoSEQ multiplex PCR, and its TCRdb copy is limited to in-frame clones, with some not included. In the table there are over 2,000,000 clones, around 95% of which are singletons. Germline V gene sequence: CDR1 SGHRS, CDR2 YFSETQ. Trimming pared 6 bases from V and 7 bases from J, leaving 22 bases between. This CDR3 contains 15 residues. It was CD45RO-negative cells, positively selected for CCR7, that made up naive CD8 cells, with terminally differentiated effector memory CD45RA+ cells excluded.

This clonotype was obtained from a man between 18 and 29 years old in good health. Some clones in this sample may be carry-over from other donors' samples. The sequencing input was naive CD8+ T cells from PBMCs. The chain is built from TRBV5-1 and TRBJ1-1; D may be TRBD1 (5 bases). This CDR3 reads CASTLGLGLEGEAFF. The CDR3 coding sequence is TGCGCCAGCACCCTTGGATTGGGGCTAGAAGGTGAAGCTTTCTTT. The full variable domain, in which reference TRBV5-1 and TRBJ1-1 provide the parts outside the CDR3, is KAGVTQTPRYLIKTRGQQVTLSCSPISGHRSVSWYQQTPGQGLQFLFEYFSETQRNKGNFPGRFSGRQFSNSRSEMNVSTLELGDSALYLCASTLGLGLEGEAFFGQGTRLTVV.